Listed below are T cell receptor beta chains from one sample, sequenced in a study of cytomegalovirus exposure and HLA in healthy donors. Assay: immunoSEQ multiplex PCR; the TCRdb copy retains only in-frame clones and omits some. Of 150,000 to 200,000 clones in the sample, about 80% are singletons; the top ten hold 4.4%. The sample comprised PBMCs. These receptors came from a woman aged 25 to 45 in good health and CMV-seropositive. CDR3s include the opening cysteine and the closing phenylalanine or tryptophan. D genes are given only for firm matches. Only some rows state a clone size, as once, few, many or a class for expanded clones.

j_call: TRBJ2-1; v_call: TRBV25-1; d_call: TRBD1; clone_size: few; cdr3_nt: TGTGCCAGCAGTGAATCCCAAGGACAGGGTTACCCCTACAATGAGCAGTTCTTC; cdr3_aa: CASSESQGQGYPYNEQFF
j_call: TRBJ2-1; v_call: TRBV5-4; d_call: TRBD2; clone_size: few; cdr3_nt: TGTGCCAGCAGGAAGACTAGCGCCGAGGGCAATGAGCAGTTCTTC; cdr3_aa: CASRKTSAEGNEQFF
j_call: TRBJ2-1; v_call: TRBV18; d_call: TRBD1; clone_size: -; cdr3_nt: TGTGCCAGCTCACCCCAGACAGGGGCTATAACCTACAATGAGCAGTTCTTC; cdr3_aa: CASSPQTGAITYNEQFF
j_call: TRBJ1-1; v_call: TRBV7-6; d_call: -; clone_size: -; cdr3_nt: TGTGCCAGCAGCTTAGCCGCGGGGACCGGGCCTGGTACTGAAGCTTTCTTT; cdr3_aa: CASSLAAGTGPGTEAFF
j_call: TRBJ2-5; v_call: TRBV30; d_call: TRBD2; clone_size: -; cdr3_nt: TGTGCCTGGAGTGGTCCCCGGAGCGGGAGGTTGGAGACCCAGTACTTC; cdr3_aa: CAWSGPRSGRLETQYF
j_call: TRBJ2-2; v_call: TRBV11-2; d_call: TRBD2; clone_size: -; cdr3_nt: TGTGCCAGCACCGCGATTACTAGCGGGATGGGTGGGGAGCTGTTTTTT; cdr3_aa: CASTAITSGMGGELFF
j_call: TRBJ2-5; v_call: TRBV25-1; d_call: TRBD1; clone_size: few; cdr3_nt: TGTGCCAGCAGTGAATATGGGGACAGGGGAAGGGAGACCCAGTACTTC; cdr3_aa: CASSEYGDRGRETQYF
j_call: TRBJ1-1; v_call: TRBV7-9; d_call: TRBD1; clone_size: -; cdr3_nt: TGTGCCAGCAGCTTAGGACAGGGGAGAGCTGAAGCTTTCTTT; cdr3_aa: CASSLGQGRAEAFF
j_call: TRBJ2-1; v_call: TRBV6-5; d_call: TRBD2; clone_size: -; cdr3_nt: TGTGCCAGCAGTTACACTAGCGGATACAATGAGCAGTTCTTC; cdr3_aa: CASSYTSGYNEQFF
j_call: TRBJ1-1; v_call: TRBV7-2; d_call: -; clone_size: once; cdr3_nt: TGTGCCAGCAGCTTGCCTCGGGGGGGGCGCTTGGGCGTCTCTGAAGCTTTCTTT; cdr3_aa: CASSLPRGGRLGVSEAFF
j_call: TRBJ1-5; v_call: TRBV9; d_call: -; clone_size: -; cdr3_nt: TGTGCCAGCAGCGTAGACAGGGCGGGGCCCCAGCATTTT; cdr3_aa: CASSVDRAGPQHF
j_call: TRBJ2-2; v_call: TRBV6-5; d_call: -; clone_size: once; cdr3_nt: TGTGCCAGCAGACGTCAGGGGATCACCGGGGAGCTGTTTTTT; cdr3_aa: CASRRQGITGELFF
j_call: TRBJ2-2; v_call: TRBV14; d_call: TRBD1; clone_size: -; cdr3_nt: TGTGCCAGCAGCCCGTGGACAGGGCGGACCGGGGAGCTGTTTTTT; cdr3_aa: CASSPWTGRTGELFF
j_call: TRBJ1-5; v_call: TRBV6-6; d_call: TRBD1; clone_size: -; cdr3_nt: TGTGCCAGCAGTTCGACAGGGGGCGGCAATCAGCCCCAGCATTTT; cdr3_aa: CASSSTGGGNQPQHF
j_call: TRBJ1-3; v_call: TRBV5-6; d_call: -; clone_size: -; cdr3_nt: TGTGCCAGCAGCCCGAGGGCCTCCTTTAAAACCATATATTTT; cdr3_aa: CASSPRASFKTIYF
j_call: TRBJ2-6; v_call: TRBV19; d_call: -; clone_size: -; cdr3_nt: TGTGCCAGTAACATTCCCCCCAACGTCCTGACTTTC; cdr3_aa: CASNIPPNVLTF
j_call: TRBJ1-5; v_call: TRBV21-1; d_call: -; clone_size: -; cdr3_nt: TGTGCCAGCAGCCTAGGGAGGGGGGGCGACAATCAGCCCCAGCATTTT; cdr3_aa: CASSLGRGGDNQPQHF
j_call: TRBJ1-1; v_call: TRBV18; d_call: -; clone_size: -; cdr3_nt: TGTGCCAGCTCCCTAATACAGGGGAACACTGAAGCTTTCTTT; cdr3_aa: CASSLIQGNTEAFF
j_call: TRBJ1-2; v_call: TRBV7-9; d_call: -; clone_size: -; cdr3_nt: TGTGCCAGCAGCCACCTGCCTGGACAGAACTATGGCTACACCTTC; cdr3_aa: CASSHLPGQNYGYTF
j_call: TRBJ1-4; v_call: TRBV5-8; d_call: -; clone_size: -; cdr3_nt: TGTGCCAGCAGCTCCCAGGATGAAAAACTGTTTTTT; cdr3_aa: CASSSQDEKLFF
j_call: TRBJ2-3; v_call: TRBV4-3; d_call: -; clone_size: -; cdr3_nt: TGCGCCAGCAGCCTGAGCCAGCGACAGTCAGATACGCAGTATTTT; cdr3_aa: CASSLSQRQSDTQYF
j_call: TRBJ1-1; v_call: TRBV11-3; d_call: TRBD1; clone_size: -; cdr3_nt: TGTGCCAGCAGCCTCGGACAGGGGTGGCCAAAGGGCCCTGAAGCTTTCTTT; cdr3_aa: CASSLGQGWPKGPEAFF
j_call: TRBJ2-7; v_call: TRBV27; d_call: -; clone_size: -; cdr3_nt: TGTGCCAGCAGTCTCTCGGTGACTTACGAGCAGTACTTC; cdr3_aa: CASSLSVTYEQYF
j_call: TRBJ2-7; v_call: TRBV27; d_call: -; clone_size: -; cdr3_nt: TGTGCCAGCAGTTTGTCCTACAGGGACGAGCAGTACTTC; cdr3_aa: CASSLSYRDEQYF
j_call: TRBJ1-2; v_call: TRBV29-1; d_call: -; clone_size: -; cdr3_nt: TGCAGCGTTGAAGATCCTTACGGAGGGTCTAACTATGGCTACACCTTC; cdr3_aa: CSVEDPYGGSNYGYTF
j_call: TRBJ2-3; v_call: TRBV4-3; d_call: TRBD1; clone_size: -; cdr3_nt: TGCGCCAGCAGCCAGGGGACAGGGGACACAGATACGCAGTATTTT; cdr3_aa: CASSQGTGDTDTQYF
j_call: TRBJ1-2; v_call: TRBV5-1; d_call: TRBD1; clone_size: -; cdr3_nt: TGCGCCAGCAGCTTCCGACAGGGCGAGGGCTACACCTTC; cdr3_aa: CASSFRQGEGYTF
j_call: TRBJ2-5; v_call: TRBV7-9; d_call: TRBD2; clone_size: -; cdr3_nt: TGTGCCAGCAGGGCCGGGACTAGCGGGATAATGGAGACCCAGTACTTC; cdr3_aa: CASRAGTSGIMETQYF
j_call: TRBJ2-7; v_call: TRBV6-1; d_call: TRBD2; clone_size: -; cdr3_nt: TGTGCCAGCAGTGGATGGACTAGCGGGAGTTACGAGCAGTACTTC; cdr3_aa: CASSGWTSGSYEQYF
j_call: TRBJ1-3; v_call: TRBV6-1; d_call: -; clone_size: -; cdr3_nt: TGTGCCAGCAGTGAGCGGGAGGGCTCGGTCGGAAACACCATATATTTT; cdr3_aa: CASSEREGSVGNTIYF
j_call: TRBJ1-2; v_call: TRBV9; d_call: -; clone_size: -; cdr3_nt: TGTGCCAGCAGCGTAGCTGGGGGCGGCTATGGCTACACCTTC; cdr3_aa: CASSVAGGGYGYTF
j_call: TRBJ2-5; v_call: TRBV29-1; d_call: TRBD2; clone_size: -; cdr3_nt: TGCAGCGTTGAAAAGGGACTAGCCCCACAAGAGACCCAGTACTTC; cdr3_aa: CSVEKGLAPQETQYF
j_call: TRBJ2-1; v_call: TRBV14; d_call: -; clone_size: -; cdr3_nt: TGTGCCAGCAGCCGGACACACTACAATGAGCAGTTCTTC; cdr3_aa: CASSRTHYNEQFF
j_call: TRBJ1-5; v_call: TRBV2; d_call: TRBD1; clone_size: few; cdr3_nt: TGTGCCAGCAGTGAAGCTAGGACAGGGGACAATCAGCCCCAGCATTTT; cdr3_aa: CASSEARTGDNQPQHF
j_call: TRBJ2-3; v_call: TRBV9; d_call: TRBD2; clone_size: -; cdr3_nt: TGTGCCAGCAGCGCGACTAGCAGTCGCACAGATACGCAGTATTTT; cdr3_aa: CASSATSSRTDTQYF
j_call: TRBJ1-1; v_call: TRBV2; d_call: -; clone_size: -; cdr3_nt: TGTGCCAGCACAGGGGAAAGGATGAACACTGAAGCTTTCTTT; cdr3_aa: CASTGERMNTEAFF
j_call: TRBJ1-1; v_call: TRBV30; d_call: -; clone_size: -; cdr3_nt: TGTGCCTGGATATCTTTGAACACTGAAGCTTTCTTT; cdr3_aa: CAWISLNTEAFF
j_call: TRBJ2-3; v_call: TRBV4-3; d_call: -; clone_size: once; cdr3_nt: TGCGCCAGCAGCCCCCGGTTGGTCGATACGCAGTATTTT; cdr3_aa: CASSPRLVDTQYF
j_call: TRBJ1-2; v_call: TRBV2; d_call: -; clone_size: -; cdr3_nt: TGTGCCAGCAGTGTGGGGGGGGACTATGGCTACACCTTC; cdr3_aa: CASSVGGDYGYTF
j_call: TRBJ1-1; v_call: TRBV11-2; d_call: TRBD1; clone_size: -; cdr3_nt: TGTGCCAGCAGCTTAGATTCGGGAACAGGGGCTAACACTGAAGCTTTCTTT; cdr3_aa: CASSLDSGTGANTEAFF
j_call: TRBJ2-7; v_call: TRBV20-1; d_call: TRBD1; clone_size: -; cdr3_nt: TGCAGTGCCTGGCGGGACAGGGGGTACTTC; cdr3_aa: CSAWRDRGYF
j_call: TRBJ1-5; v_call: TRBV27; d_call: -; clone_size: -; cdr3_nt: TGTGCCAGCAGTCACCGACCACAGACTCAGCCCCAGCATTTT; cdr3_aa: CASSHRPQTQPQHF
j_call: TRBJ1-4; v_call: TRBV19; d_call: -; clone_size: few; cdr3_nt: TGTGCCAGTAGTGCATCAGGTTCCAATGAAAAACTGTTTTTT; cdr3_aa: CASSASGSNEKLFF
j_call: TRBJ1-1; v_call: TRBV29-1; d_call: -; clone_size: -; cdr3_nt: TGCAGCCCCCGACGGGCGGGCACTGAAGCTTTCTTT; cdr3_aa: CSPRRAGTEAFF
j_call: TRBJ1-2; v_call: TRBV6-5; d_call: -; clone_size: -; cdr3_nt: TGTGCCAGCAGTTACTTTTCCGACACAAACTATGGCTACACCTTC; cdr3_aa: CASSYFSDTNYGYTF
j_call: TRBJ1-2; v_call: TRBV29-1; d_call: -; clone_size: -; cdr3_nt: TGCAGCGTTGAAGAACCCCAGGGGAGTGTCAATGGCTACACCTTC; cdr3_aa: CSVEEPQGSVNGYTF
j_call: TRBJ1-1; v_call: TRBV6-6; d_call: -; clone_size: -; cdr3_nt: TGTGCCAGCACCCCCCGGGCCGGGACATCTAACACTGAAGCTTTCTTT; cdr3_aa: CASTPRAGTSNTEAFF
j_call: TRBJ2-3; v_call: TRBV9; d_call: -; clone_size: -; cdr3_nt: TGTGCCAGCAGCTTCGGGACTCCCCCTGGGGATACGCAGTATTTT; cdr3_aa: CASSFGTPPGDTQYF
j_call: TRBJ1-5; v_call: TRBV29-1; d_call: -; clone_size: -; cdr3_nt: TGCAGCGTTGCAGGCGGGGATCAGCCCCAGCATTTT; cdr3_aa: CSVAGGDQPQHF
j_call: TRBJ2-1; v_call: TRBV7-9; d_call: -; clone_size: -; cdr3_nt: TGTGCCAGCAGCTTTACATACAATGAGCAGTTCTTC; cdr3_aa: CASSFTYNEQFF
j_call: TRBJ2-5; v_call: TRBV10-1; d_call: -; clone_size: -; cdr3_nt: TGCGCCAGCAGTGAGCGGGGCCAAGAGACCCAGTACTTC; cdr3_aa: CASSERGQETQYF
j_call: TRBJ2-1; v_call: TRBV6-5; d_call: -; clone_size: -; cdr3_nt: TGTGCCAGCAGAATAGCGTCTGGGTCCTACAATGAGCAGTTCTTC; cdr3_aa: CASRIASGSYNEQFF
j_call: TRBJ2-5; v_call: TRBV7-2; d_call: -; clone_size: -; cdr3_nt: TGTGCCAGCAGCTTAGTATGGGCTAGCTCGAGGGAGACCCAGTACTTC; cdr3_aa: CASSLVWASSRETQYF
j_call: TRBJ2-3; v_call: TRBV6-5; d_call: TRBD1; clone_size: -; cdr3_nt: TGTGCCAGCAGTTACGGGGGACAGAGCACAGATACGCAGTATTTT; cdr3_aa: CASSYGGQSTDTQYF
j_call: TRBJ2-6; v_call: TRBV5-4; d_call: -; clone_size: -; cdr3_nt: TGTGCCAGCAGCCCTCGGGGACAATCTGGGGCCAACGTCCTGACTTTC; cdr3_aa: CASSPRGQSGANVLTF